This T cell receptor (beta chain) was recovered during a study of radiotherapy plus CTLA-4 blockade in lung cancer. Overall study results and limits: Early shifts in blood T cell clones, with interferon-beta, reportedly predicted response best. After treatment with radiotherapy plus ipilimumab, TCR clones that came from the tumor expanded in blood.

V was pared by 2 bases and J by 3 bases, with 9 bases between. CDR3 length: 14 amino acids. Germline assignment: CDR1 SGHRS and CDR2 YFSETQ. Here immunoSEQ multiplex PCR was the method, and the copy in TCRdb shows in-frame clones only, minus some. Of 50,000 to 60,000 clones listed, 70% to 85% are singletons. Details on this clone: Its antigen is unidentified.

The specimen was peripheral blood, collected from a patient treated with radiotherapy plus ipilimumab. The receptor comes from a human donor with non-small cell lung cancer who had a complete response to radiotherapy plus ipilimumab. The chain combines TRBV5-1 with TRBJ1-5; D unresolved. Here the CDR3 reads CASSFGGTNQPQHF. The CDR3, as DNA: TGCGCCAGCAGCTTCGGCGGTACCAATCAGCCCCAGCATTTT. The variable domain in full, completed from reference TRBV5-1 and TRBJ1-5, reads KAGVTQTPRYLIKTRGQQVTLSCSPISGHRSVSWYQQTPGQGLQFLFEYFSETQRNKGNFPGRFSGRQFSNSRSEMNVSTLELGDSALYLCASSFGGTNQPQHFGDGTRLSIL.